This T cell receptor (beta chain) was recovered during a study of OX40 agonist ivuxolimab in advanced cancers. Study at large: Enrollees could have had prior anti-PD-1, anti-PD-L1 or anti-CTLA-4 therapy, which 35% to 40% had received.

This CDR3 spans 15 amino acids. Trimming took off 0 bases at V and 0 bases at J, with 6 bases between the two ends. Per germline, CDR1 LGHNA and CDR2 YSLEER. The study sampled blood at baseline, cycle 4 day 1, and cycle 7 day 1. The protocol was immunoSEQ multiplex PCR, while the TCRdb copy is restricted to in-frame clones and leaves out a portion. The sample records more than 80,000 clones, approximately 93% being singletons. Whole-study results and caveats: By week 6 at 0.1 to 3.0 mg/kg, blood CD4+ and CD8+ T cells had expanded clonally.

About this clone: Its target is unknown.

The source material was CD4+ or CD8+ T cells sorted from blood, sampled in a trial of the OX40 agonist ivuxolimab. The chain is built from TRBV4-3 and TRBJ2-1; D remains ambiguous. This receptor was taken from an adult with an advanced solid tumor such as melanoma, head and neck, liver or kidney cancer. The CDR3 protein is CASSQELDSYNEQFF. The CDR3 DNA reads as TGCGCCAGCAGCCAAGAGCTTGACTCCTACAATGAGCAGTTCTTC.